The rows below give T cell receptor beta chains drawn from one sample of a study of cytomegalovirus exposure and HLA in healthy donors. Profiled with immunoSEQ multiplex PCR; TCRdb holds only in-frame clones, not every one. The sample holds approximately 150,000 clones, around 80% seen once. The source material was PBMCs. The source of these receptors is a woman between 40 and 50 years old in good health and CMV-seronegative. Each CDR3 is given with its conserved first and last residue. A D gene is named only where the DNA matches it firmly. The size of a clone is reported for some rows only, either as once, few or many, or as a class for expanded clones.

clone size	D gene	V gene	J gene	CDR3 DNA	CDR3 protein
NA	TRBD1	TRBV7-9	TRBJ1-1	TGTTCCAGCAGAATCCTTTCGGGACAGGGGAACACTGAAGCTTTCTTT	CSSRILSGQGNTEAFF
NA	TRBD1	TRBV10-3	TRBJ1-2	TGTGCCACCCGGCCCGTCAAGGGGGCTGATCACTATGGCTACACCTTC	CATRPVKGADHYGYTF
few	NA	TRBV10-3	TRBJ2-7	TGTGCCATCAGTGAGCTGCCAGGTTCCTACGAGCAGTACTTC	CAISELPGSYEQYF
NA	TRBD2	TRBV4-2	TRBJ2-7	TGTGCCAGCAGCCAAACAGAGACAAGGACTAGCGGGACCAGCTCCTACGAGCAGTACTTC	CASSQTETRTSGTSSYEQYF
NA	TRBD1	TRBV5-1	TRBJ1-4	TGCGCCAGCAGCAGGACAGGGTCCGAAAAACTGTTTTTT	CASSRTGSEKLFF
NA	TRBD1	TRBV7-8	TRBJ2-7	TGTGCCAGCAGCCGACTCCGGGACAGGGGATACGAGCAGTACTTC	CASSRLRDRGYEQYF
NA	NA	TRBV5-1	TRBJ1-2	TGCGCCAGCAGCTTGGAGGGGCCCTATGGCTACACCTTC	CASSLEGPYGYTF
NA	NA	TRBV7-9	TRBJ2-7	TGTGCCAGCAGCTCCATAGGGGGAAAATACGAGCAGTACTTC	CASSSIGGKYEQYF
few	TRBD1	TRBV7-2	TRBJ2-3	TGTGCCAGCAGCTCCCCGTTTGACAGGGGTATGACAGATACGCAGTATTTT	CASSSPFDRGMTDTQYF
NA	TRBD1	TRBV6-1	TRBJ2-7	TGTGCCAGCAGACTAGGACAGGCCTACGAGCAGTACTTC	CASRLGQAYEQYF
NA	TRBD1	TRBV7-8	TRBJ2-1	TGTGCCAGCAGCCAGGGGGAAGGGGACCAAACATTCTTC	CASSQGEGDQTFF
NA	NA	TRBV28	TRBJ2-3	TGTGCCAGCGACCGGAGCGCCGAAACTAGCACGGATACGCAGTATTTT	CASDRSAETSTDTQYF
NA	NA	TRBV21-1	TRBJ1-2	TGTGCCAGCAGCAAAAAAAACAGGGGCGATGGCTACACCTTC	CASSKKNRGDGYTF
NA	TRBD1	TRBV28	TRBJ1-3	TGTGCCAGCAGTCTCCCGCCCAGGGGGTCTGGAAACACCATATATTTT	CASSLPPRGSGNTIYF
NA	TRBD1	TRBV7-2	TRBJ2-7	TGTGCCAGCAGTAAAGTTAGACAGGGGCCACCCGAGCAGTACTTC	CASSKVRQGPPEQYF
once	NA	TRBV4-1	TRBJ1-2	TGCGCCAGCAGCCAACCCGGACAGCCCCGCTACACCTTC	CASSQPGQPRYTF
NA	NA	TRBV28	TRBJ2-3	TGTGCTAGCACGGCGGAAACAGATACGCAGTATTTT	CASTAETDTQYF
few	TRBD2	TRBV15	TRBJ2-3	TGTGCCACCAGCAGAGGGAATAGCGGGGTGGTAGATACGCAGTATTTT	CATSRGNSGVVDTQYF
NA	NA	TRBV5-6	TRBJ1-2	TGTGCCAGCAGCTTGGGCGGGGTCTATGGCTACACCTTC	CASSLGGVYGYTF
NA	NA	TRBV27	TRBJ2-3	TGTGCCATTGGGCGGGGTTTCGCAGATACGCAGTATTTT	CAIGRGFADTQYF
many	TRBD2	TRBV6-4	TRBJ2-3	TGTGCCAGCAGTGAGCGGGGGGGCACAGATACGCAGTATTTT	CASSERGGTDTQYF
few	NA	TRBV7-9	TRBJ1-2	TGTGCCAGCGTCTTGGACCGATTCGGGGGTGGCTACACCTTC	CASVLDRFGGGYTF
once	NA	TRBV6-6	TRBJ2-3	TGTGCCAGCACCCTCCTTGGCGGGAATACAGATACGCAGTATTTT	CASTLLGGNTDTQYF
NA	NA	TRBV28	TRBJ2-5	TGTGCCAGCGTGCAGGGCGGGGCTCAAGAGACCCAGTACTTC	CASVQGGAQETQYF